The rows below give T cell receptor beta chains drawn from one sample of a study of control samples from healthy donors and cancer patients. Measured with immunoSEQ multiplex PCR; TCRdb has only the in-frame clones, and not every one. This sample carries about 160,000 clones, approximately 94% of them seen once, and the ten largest clones take about 9.3%. Sequenced: blood. These receptors originate from a middle-aged woman in good health. Both conserved end residues are part of each CDR3. A D gene is named only where the DNA matches it firmly. Where a row states a size, it is once, few, many or the class of an expanded clone; other rows omit it.

v_gene: TRBV10-2
abundance: NA
j_gene: TRBJ1-6
d_gene: NA
len: 14
CDR3aa: CASSASRRESPLHF
CDR3nt: TGCGCCAGCAGTGCATCCCGAAGGGAATCACCCCTCCACTTT

v_gene: TRBV15
abundance: NA
j_gene: TRBJ2-4
d_gene: NA
len: 15
CDR3aa: CATSRESVAKNIQYF
CDR3nt: TGTGCCACCAGCAGAGAATCCGTAGCCAAAAACATTCAGTACTTC

v_gene: TRBV3-1/TRBV3-2
abundance: NA
j_gene: TRBJ2-3
d_gene: NA
len: 15
CDR3aa: CASSQDLATADTQYF
CDR3nt: TGTGCCAGCAGCCAAGATCTAGCAACGGCAGATACGCAGTATTTT

v_gene: TRBV6-5
abundance: NA
j_gene: TRBJ2-7
d_gene: TRBD1
len: 14
CDR3aa: CASSQSGQEVKQYF
CDR3nt: TGTGCCAGCAGCCAATCTGGACAGGAGGTAAAGCAGTACTTC

v_gene: TRBV4-1
abundance: NA
j_gene: TRBJ1-1
d_gene: NA
len: 15
CDR3aa: CASSQGAGRNTEAFF
CDR3nt: TGCGCCAGCAGCCAAGGGGCAGGGAGGAACACTGAAGCTTTCTTT

v_gene: TRBV3-1/TRBV3-2
abundance: NA
j_gene: TRBJ2-5
d_gene: NA
len: 15
CDR3aa: CASSQYQGWGGTQYF
CDR3nt: TGTGCCAGCAGCCAATATCAGGGTTGGGGAGGGACCCAGTACTTC

v_gene: TRBV7-2
abundance: NA
j_gene: TRBJ1-6
d_gene: NA
len: 17
CDR3aa: CASSQAGVLLYNSPLHF
CDR3nt: TGTGCCAGCAGCCAGGCTGGGGTCTTACTCTATAATTCACCCCTCCACTTT

v_gene: TRBV3-1/TRBV3-2
abundance: NA
j_gene: TRBJ1-1
d_gene: NA
len: 11
CDR3aa: CASSHNREAFF
CDR3nt: TGTGCCAGCAGCCACAATCGTGAAGCTTTCTTT

v_gene: TRBV6-6
abundance: NA
j_gene: TRBJ2-3
d_gene: TRBD1
len: 15
CDR3aa: CASSGWGTGTDTQYF
CDR3nt: TGTGCCAGCAGCGGATGGGGGACAGGGACAGATACGCAGTATTTT

v_gene: TRBV7-9
abundance: NA
j_gene: TRBJ1-3
d_gene: NA
len: 15
CDR3aa: CASSFPTGIRNTIYF
CDR3nt: TGTGCCAGCAGCTTCCCCACAGGAATAAGAAACACCATATATTTT

v_gene: TRBV5-4
abundance: NA
j_gene: TRBJ1-6
d_gene: NA
len: 14
CDR3aa: CASSLERGNSPLHF
CDR3nt: TGTGCCAGCAGCTTGGAAAGGGGTAATTCACCCCTCCACTTT

v_gene: TRBV2
abundance: once
j_gene: TRBJ1-1
d_gene: TRBD1
len: 13
CDR3aa: CASGLTGAVRAFF
CDR3nt: TGTGCCAGCGGGTTAACAGGGGCGGTGCGAGCTTTCTTT

v_gene: TRBV5-4
abundance: NA
j_gene: TRBJ2-2
d_gene: NA
len: 12
CDR3aa: CASSTNTGELFF
CDR3nt: TGTGCCAGCAGCACTAACACCGGGGAGCTGTTTTTT

v_gene: TRBV9
abundance: NA
j_gene: TRBJ1-4
d_gene: TRBD1
len: 15
CDR3aa: CASSGGAGTGEKLFF
CDR3nt: TGTGCCAGCAGCGGAGGGGCAGGGACAGGGGAAAAACTGTTTTTT

v_gene: TRBV6-1
abundance: NA
j_gene: TRBJ2-7
d_gene: NA
len: 14
CDR3aa: CASSESGIGYEQYF
CDR3nt: TGTGCCAGCAGTGAATCGGGAATTGGCTACGAGCAGTACTTC

v_gene: TRBV6-1
abundance: NA
j_gene: TRBJ1-4
d_gene: NA
len: 14
CDR3aa: CASSEGSQGRKLFF
CDR3nt: TGTGCCAGCAGTGAAGGATCGCAGGGTCGAAAACTGTTTTTT

v_gene: TRBV9
abundance: NA
j_gene: TRBJ2-7
d_gene: NA
len: 14
CDR3aa: CASSPRTDSYEQYF
CDR3nt: TGTGCCAGCAGCCCTCGGACAGACTCCTACGAGCAGTACTTC